This T cell receptor (beta chain) emerged from a study of T cell changes during pregnancy in multiple sclerosis. The CDR3 has 14 residues. Trimming stripped 5 bases from V and 2 bases from J, with 12 bases between. Looked up from germline, CDR1 is SGHAT and CDR2 is FQNNGV. Data came from immunoSEQ multiplex PCR; TCRdb stores just in-frame clones and leaves some out. The data contain some 89,000 clones, approximately 94% of them singletons. This clone was seen only once. The V gene is TRBV11-2, the J gene TRBJ2-5; a possible D gene is TRBD2 (5 bases). Sample: peripheral blood, taken in the third trimester of pregnancy. This receptor was identified in a female donor with multiple sclerosis, enrolled in a pregnancy study. The CDR3 region has the DNA TGTGCCAGCAGCAAGGACTTCCCGCAAGAGACCCAGTACTTC. It is translated as CASSKDFPQETQYF.